The clone carrying this T cell receptor (beta chain) was recorded a few times. Its cognate antigen is unknown. Looked up from germline, CDR1 is GTSNPN and CDR2 is SVGIG (reference sequence). The CDR3 spans 15 residues. With V trimmed by 3 bases and J by 4 bases, 7 bases remained unmatched. The method was immunoSEQ multiplex PCR; TCRdb's version includes in-frame clones alone and lacks a portion of them. Of about 50,000 clones in the sample, around 78% were seen once. This specimen comes from a study of cytotoxic CD8 clonotypes in ibrutinib-treated CLL. The study's findings and limits: Public clonotypes occurred uncommonly; on treatment, they contracted or remained stable.

The origin of this receptor is a human donor with chronic lymphocytic leukemia. The specimen comprised PBMCs, sampled after 24 months of ibrutinib treatment. The chain recombines TRBV30 with TRBJ1-3; TRBD1 matches at 9 bases. Here the CDR3 DNA reads TGTGCCTGGAGATATGGGACAGGGATCGGAAACACCATATATTTT. This codes for CAWRYGTGIGNTIYF. Based on the CDR3 plus reference TRBV30 and TRBJ1-3, the full variable domain is SQTIHQWPATLVQPVGSPLSLECTVEGTSNPNLYWYRQAAGRGLQLLFYSVGIGQISSEVPQNLSASRPQDRQFILSSKKLLLSDSGFYLCAWRYGTGIGNTIYFGEGSWLTVV.